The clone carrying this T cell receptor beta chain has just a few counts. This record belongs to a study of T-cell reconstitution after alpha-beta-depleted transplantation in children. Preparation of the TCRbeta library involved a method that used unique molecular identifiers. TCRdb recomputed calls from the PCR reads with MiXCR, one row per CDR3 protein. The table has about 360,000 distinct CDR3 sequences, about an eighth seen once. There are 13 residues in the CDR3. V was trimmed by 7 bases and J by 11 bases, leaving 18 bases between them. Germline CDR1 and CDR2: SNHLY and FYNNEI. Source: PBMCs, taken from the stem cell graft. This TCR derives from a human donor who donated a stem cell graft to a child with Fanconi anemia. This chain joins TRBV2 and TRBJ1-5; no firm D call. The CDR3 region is CASTLTTVSTQHF. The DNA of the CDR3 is TGTGCCAGCACCCTAACGACGGTCAGCACCCAGCATTTT.